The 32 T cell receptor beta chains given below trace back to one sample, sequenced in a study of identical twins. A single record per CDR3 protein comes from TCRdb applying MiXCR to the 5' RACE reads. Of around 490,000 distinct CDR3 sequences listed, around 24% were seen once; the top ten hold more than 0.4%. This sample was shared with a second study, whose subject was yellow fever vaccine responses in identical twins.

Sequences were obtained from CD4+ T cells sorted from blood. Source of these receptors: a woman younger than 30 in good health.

This CDR3 reads CSARDTPRETQYF. CDR3 bases: TGCAGTGCTAGAGATACGCCCCGGGAGACCCAGTACTTC. The rearrangement joins TRBV20-1 to TRBJ2-5; no reliable D call. The CDR3 is 13 amino acids. The V gene lost 0 bases and the J gene lost 5 bases, with 10 bases spanning the gap. From germline, CDR1 is DFQATT and CDR2 SNEGSKA (reference sequence).

The CDR3 loop is CATSRDVGSYNEQFF. In nucleotides, the CDR3 is TGTGCCACCAGCAGAGACGTTGGCTCCTACAATGAGCAGTTCTTC. This sequence joins TRBV15 and TRBJ2-1; D remains unclear. Germline values: CDR1 LNHNV, CDR2 YYDKDF (reference sequence). The CDR3 is made up of 15 amino acids. Trimming stripped 0 bases from V and 0 bases from J, with 6 bases between.

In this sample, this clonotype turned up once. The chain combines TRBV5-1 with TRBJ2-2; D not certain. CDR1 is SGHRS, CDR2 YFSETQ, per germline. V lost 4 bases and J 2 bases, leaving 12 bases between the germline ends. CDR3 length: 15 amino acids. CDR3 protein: CASSPPLINTGELFF. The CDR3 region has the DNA TGCGCCAGCAGCCCTCCTTTGATCAACACCGGGGAGCTGTTTTTT.

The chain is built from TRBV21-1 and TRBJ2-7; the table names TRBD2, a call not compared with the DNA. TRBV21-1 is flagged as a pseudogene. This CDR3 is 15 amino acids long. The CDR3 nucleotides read TGTGCCAGCAGCGCCCGGGGCCAGCTGAACTACGAGCAGTACGTC. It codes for CASSARGQLNYEQYV.

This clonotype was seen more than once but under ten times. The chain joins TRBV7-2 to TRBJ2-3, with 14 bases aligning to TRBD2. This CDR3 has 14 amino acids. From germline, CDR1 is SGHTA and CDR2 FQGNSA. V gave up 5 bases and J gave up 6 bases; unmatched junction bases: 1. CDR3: CASSRTSGGDTQYF. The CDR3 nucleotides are TGTGCCAGCAGCCGGACTAGCGGGGGGGATACGCAGTATTTT.

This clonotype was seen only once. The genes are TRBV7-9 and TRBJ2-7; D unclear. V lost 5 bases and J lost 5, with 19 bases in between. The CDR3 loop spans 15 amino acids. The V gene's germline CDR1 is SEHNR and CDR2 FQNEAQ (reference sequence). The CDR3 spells CASSPQIGITDEQYF. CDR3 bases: TGTGCCAGCAGCCCCCAGATAGGGATCACCGACGAGCAGTACTTC.

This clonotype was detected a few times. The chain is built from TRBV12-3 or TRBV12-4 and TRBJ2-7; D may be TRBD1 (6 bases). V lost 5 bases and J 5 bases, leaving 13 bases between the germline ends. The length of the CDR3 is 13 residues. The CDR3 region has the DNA TGTGCCAGCAGTGATACAGGGACCCACGAGCAGTACTTC. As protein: CASSDTGTHEQYF.

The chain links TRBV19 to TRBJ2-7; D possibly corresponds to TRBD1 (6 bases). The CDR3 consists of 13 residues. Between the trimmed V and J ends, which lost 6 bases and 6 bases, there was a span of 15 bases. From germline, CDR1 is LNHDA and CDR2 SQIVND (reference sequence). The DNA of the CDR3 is TGTGCCAGTAGACCACAGGGCCCAGGCGAGCAGTACTTC. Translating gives CASRPQGPGEQYF.

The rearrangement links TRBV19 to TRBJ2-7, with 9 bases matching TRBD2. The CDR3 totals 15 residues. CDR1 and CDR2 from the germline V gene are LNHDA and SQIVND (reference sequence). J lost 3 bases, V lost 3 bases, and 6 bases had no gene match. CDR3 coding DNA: TGTGCCAGTAGTATCCGTAGCGGGAGCGGCTACGAGCAGTACTTC. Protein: CASSIRSGSGYEQYF. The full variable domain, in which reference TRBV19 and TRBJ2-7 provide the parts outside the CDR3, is DGGITQSPKYLFRKEGQNVTLSCEQNLNHDAMYWYRQDPGQGLRLIYYSQIVNDFQKGDIAEGYSVSREKKESFPLTVTSAQKNPTAFYLCASSIRSGSGYEQYFGPGTRLTVT.

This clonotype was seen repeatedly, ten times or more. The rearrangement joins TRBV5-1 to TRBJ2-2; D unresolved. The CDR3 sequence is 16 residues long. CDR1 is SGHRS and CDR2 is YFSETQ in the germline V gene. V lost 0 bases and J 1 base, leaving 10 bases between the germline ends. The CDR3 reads CASSLDGGRNTGELFF. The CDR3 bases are TGCGCCAGCAGCTTGGACGGCGGTAGGAACACCGGGGAGCTGTTTTTT. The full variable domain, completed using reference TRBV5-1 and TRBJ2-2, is KAGVTQTPRYLIKTRGQQVTLSCSPISGHRSVSWYQQTPGQGLQFLFEYFSETQRNKGNFPGRFSGRQFSNSRSEMNVSTLELGDSALYLCASSLDGGRNTGELFFGEGSRLTVL.

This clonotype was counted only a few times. CDR3 nucleotide sequence: TGTGCCAGCAGCTTAGTAGGCGGGGGCAAAGAGACCCAGTACTTC. As protein: CASSLVGGGKETQYF. This chain uses TRBV7-8 with TRBJ2-5; tentative D call: TRBD2 (7 bases). This CDR3 has 15 amino acids. Trimming removed 1 base from V and 3 bases from J, with 12 bases in between. CDR1 SGHVS and CDR2 FQNEAQ come from the germline V gene.

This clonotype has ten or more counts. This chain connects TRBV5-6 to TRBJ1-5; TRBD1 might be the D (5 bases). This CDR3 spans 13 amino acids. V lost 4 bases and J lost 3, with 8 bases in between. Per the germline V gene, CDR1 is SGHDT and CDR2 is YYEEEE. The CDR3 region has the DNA TGTGCCAGCAGCAAGGGGACCAATCAGCCCCAGCATTTT. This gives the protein CASSKGTNQPQHF.

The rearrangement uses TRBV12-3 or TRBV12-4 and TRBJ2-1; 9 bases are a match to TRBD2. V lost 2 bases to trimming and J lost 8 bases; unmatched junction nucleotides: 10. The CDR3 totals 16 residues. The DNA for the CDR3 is TGTGCCAGCAGTTTATCTAGCGGGGTGGCGGGGGATGAGCAGTTCTTC. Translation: CASSLSSGVAGDEQFF.

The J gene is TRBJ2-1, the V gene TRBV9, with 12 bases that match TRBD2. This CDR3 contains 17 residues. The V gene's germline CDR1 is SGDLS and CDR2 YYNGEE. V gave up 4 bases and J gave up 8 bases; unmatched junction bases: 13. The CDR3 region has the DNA TGTGCCAGCAGCCCCAGGAGACTAGCGGGAGAGTTCGATGAGCAGTTCTTC. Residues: CASSPRRLAGEFDEQFF.

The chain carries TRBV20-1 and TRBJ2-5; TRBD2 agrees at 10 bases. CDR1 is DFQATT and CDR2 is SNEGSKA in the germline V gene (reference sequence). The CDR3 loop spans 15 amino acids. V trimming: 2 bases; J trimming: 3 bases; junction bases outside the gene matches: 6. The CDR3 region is CSARPTSGVEETQYF. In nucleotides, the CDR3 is TGCAGTGCTAGACCTACTAGCGGGGTTGAAGAGACCCAGTACTTC.

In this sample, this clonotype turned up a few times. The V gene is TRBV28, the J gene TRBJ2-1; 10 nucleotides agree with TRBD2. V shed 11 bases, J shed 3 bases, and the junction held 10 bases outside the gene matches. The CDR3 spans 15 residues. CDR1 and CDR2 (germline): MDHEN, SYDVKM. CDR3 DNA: TGTGCCGGAGCGGGGGGGCGGTCATTCTACAATGAGCAGTTCTTC. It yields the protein CAGAGGRSFYNEQFF. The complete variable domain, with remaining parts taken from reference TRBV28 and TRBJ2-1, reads DVKVTQSSRYLVKRTGEKVFLECVQDMDHENMFWYRQDPGLGLRLIYFSYDVKMKEKGDIPEGYSVSREKKERFSLILESASTNQTSMYLCAGAGGRSFYNEQFFGPGTRLTVL.

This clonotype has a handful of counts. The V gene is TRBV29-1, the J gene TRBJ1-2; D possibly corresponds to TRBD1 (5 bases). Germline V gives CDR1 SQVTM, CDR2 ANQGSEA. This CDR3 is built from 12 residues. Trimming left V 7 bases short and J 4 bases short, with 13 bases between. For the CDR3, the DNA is TGCAGCGGGACGACAGTGGGCTATGGCTACACCTTC. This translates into CSGTTVGYGYTF.

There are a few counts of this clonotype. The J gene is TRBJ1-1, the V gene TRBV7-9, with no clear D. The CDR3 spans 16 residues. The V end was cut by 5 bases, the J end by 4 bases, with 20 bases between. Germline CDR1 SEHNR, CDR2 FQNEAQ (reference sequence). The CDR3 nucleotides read TGTGCCAGCAGCCGAGCCTATTTACACCGGGGCACTGAAGCTTTCTTT. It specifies CASSRAYLHRGTEAFF.

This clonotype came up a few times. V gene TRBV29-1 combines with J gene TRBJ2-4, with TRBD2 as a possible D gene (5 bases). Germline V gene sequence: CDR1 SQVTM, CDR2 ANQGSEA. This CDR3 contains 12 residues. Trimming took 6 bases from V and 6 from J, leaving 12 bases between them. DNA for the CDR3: TGCAGCGTATGGACTCGGGCAAACATTCAGTACTTC. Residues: CSVWTRANIQYF.

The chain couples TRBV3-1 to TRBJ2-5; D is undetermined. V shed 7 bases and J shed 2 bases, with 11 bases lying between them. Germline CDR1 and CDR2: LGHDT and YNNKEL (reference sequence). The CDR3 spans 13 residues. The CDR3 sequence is CASILNGQETQYF. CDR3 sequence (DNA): TGTGCCAGCATCCTGAACGGACAAGAGACCCAGTACTTC.

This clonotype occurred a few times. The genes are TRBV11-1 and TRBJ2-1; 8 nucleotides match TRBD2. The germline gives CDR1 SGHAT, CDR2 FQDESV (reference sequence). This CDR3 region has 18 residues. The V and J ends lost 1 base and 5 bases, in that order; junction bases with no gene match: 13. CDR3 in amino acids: CASSLVAGGLSRHNEQFF. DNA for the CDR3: TGTGCCAGCAGCTTAGTGGCGGGGGGATTATCGCGTCACAATGAGCAGTTCTTC.

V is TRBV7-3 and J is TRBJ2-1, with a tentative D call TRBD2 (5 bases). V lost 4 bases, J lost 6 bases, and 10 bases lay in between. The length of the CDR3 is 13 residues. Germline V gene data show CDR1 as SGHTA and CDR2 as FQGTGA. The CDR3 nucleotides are TGTGCCAGCAGCTACGCCCGGGGCAATGAGCAGTTCTTC. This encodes CASSYARGNEQFF.

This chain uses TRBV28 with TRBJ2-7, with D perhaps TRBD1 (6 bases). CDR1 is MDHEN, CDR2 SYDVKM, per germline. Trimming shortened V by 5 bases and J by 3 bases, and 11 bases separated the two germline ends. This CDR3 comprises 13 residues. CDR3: CASSAGQSYEQYF. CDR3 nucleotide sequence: TGTGCCAGCAGTGCCGGACAGAGCTACGAGCAGTACTTC.

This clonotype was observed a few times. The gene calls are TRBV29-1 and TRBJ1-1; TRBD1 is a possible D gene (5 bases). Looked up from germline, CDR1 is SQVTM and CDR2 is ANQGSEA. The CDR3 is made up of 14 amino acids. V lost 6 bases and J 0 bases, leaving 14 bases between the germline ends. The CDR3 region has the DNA TGCAGCGTCGGGGGGGGGAAGGTGAACACTGAAGCTTTCTTT. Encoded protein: CSVGGGKVNTEAFF. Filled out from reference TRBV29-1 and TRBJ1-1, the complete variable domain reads SAVISQKPSRDICQRGTSLTIQCQVDSQVTMMFWYRQQPGQSLTLIATANQGSEATYESGFVIDKFPISRPNLTFSTLTVSNMSPEDSSIYLCSVGGGKVNTEAFFGQGTRLTVV.

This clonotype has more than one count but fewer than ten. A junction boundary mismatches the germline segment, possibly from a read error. CDR3 DNA sequence: TGTGCCACCAGTGACAACCGACAGGGGACCCTGAACTTC. Amino acids: CATSDNRQGTLNF. The chain carries TRBV24-1 and TRBJ1-2; 8 bases are shared with TRBD1. Germline V gene data show CDR1 as KGHDR and CDR2 as SFDVKD. There are 13 residues in the CDR3.

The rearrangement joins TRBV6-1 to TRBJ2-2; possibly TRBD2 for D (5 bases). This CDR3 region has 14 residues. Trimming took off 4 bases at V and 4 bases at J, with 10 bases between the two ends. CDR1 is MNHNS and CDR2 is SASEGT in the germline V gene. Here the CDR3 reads CASSGGLSTGELFF. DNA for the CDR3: TGTGCCAGCAGTGGAGGACTGAGCACCGGGGAGCTGTTTTTT.

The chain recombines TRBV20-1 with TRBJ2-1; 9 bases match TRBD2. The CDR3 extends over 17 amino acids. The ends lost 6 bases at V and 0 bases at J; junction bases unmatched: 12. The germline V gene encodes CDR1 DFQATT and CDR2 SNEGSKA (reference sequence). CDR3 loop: CSAYSASGVSSYNEQFF. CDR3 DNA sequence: TGCAGTGCATACTCGGCTAGCGGGGTGAGCTCCTACAATGAGCAGTTCTTC.

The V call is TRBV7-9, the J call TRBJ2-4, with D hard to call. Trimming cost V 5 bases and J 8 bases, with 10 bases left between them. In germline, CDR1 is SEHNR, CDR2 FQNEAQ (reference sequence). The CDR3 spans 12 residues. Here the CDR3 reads CASSGVRDIQYF. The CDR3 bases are TGTGCCAGCAGCGGGGTCCGGGACATTCAGTACTTC.

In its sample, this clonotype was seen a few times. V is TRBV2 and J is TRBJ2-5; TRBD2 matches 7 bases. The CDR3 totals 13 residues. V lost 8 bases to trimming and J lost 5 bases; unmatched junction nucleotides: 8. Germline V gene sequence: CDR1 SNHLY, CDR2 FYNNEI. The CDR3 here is CASSAGVVETQYF. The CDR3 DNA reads TGTGCCAGCTCGGCGGGAGTTGTGGAGACCCAGTACTTC.

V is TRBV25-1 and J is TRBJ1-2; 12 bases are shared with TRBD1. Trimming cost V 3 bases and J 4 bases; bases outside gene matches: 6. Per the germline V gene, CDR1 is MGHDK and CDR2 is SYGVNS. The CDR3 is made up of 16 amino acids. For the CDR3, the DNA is TGTGCCAGCAGTGACGCCGGGACAGGGGGCATCTATGGCTACACCTTC. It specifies CASSDAGTGGIYGYTF.

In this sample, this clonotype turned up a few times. DNA of the CDR3: TGCAGTGCTAGACAAATAGCGGGAGGTGAGCAGTTCTTC. Its protein is CSARQIAGGEQFF. This chain uses TRBV20-1 with TRBJ2-1, with 10 bases aligning to TRBD2. CDR1 DFQATT and CDR2 SNEGSKA come from the germline V gene (reference sequence). With 2 bases clipped from V and 9 bases from J, the junction kept 4 bases outside the gene matches. The CDR3 has 13 amino acids.

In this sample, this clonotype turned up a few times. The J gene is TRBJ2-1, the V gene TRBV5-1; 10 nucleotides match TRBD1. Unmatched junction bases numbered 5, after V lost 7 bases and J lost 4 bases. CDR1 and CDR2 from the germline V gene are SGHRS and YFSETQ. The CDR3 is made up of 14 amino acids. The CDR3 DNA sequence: TGCGCCAGCTGTCCGGGACAGGGGTACAATGAGCAGTTCTTC. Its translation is CASCPGQGYNEQFF.